Presented here are 8 T cell receptor beta chains from one specimen sequenced in a study of T cell responses to AZD1222 COVID-19 vaccine. Libraries were prepared by immunoSEQ multiplex PCR; TCRdb keeps only in-frame clonotypes and omits some of them. The sample has over 85,000 clones; 85% to 95% are singletons. Sample: peripheral blood, taken on day 0 of AZD1222 vaccination. These receptors all come from an adult in good health.

The chain carries TRBV29-1 and TRBJ2-3; D uncertain. CDR1 SQVTM and CDR2 ANQGSEA come from the germline V gene. There are 15 residues in the CDR3. The V end was cut by 3 bases, the J end by 4 bases, with 17 bases between. The CDR3 protein is CSVDVGRIGADTQYF. CDR3 in DNA: TGCAGCGTTGACGTAGGGCGGATAGGCGCAGATACGCAGTATTTT.

The chain is built from TRBV18 and TRBJ2-1, with no clear D. Germline V gene lookup returns CDR1 KGHSH and CDR2 LQKENI. The V gene lost 2 bases and the J gene lost 8 bases, with 4 bases spanning the gap. The CDR3 loop spans 11 amino acids. In DNA, the CDR3 is TGTGCCAGCTCACCAAGGGATGAGCAGTTCTTC. Translated: CASSPRDEQFF. Supplemented by reference TRBV18 and TRBJ2-1, the full variable domain reads NAGVMQNPRHLVRRRGQEARLRCSPMKGHSHVYWYRQLPEEGLKFMVYLQKENIIDESGMPKERFSAEFPKEGPSILRIQQVVRGDSAAYFCASSPRDEQFFGPGTRLTVL.

The V call is TRBV3-1 (or the pseudogene TRBV3-2), the J call TRBJ1-2, with TRBD1 identical over 10 bases. The CDR3 sequence is 15 residues long. Germline assignment: CDR1 LGHDT and CDR2 YNNKEL (reference sequence). V lost 5 bases to trimming and J lost 4 bases; unmatched junction nucleotides: 7. Here the CDR3 reads CASSKAGTGAYGYTF. CDR3 DNA sequence: TGTGCCAGCAGCAAAGCCGGGACAGGGGCCTATGGCTACACCTTC.

This clone appeared a single time. The chain couples TRBV28 to TRBJ2-7; possible D gene TRBD1, 5 bases. The germline gives CDR1 MDHEN, CDR2 SYDVKM. The V and J ends lost 3 bases and 9 bases respectively, with 9 bases between them. This CDR3 region has 11 residues. For the CDR3, the DNA is TGTGCCAGCAGTTTCGGAACAGGGCAGTACTTC. Its protein is CASSFGTGQYF.

The gene calls are TRBV6-4 and TRBJ1-5; possible D gene TRBD1, 6 bases. In germline, CDR1 is MRHNA, CDR2 SNTAGT. Trimming removed 6 bases from V and 7 bases from J, with 16 bases in between. The length of the CDR3 is 14 residues. The CDR3 spells CASRADRGGQPQHF. The DNA of the CDR3 is TGTGCCAGCAGGGCCGATAGGGGGGGGCAGCCCCAGCATTTT.

The chain uses TRBV7-9 and TRBJ2-3, with D possibly being TRBD2 (5 bases). Germline V gene lookup returns CDR1 SEHNR and CDR2 FQNEAQ (reference sequence). This CDR3 comprises 15 residues. The ends were cut back, 1 base at V and 5 bases at J, with 13 bases in the middle. Here the CDR3 reads CASSLVVLGKDTQYF. For the CDR3, the DNA is TGTGCCAGCAGCTTAGTAGTACTAGGCAAAGATACGCAGTATTTT.

The chain joins TRBV24-1 to TRBJ2-3, with D hard to call. CDR3 length: 15 residues. Trimming removed 10 bases at V and 0 bases at J, with 16 bases between. CDR1 and CDR2 from the germline V gene are KGHDR and SFDVKD. CDR3 residues: CATLDPKTSTDTQYF. The CDR3 DNA is TGTGCCACTCTGGACCCAAAAACTAGCACAGATACGCAGTATTTT.

This chain uses TRBV5-1 with TRBJ1-1, with a weak D call TRBD1 (6 bases). Germline-derived CDR1 and CDR2 are SGHRS and YFSETQ. The ends were cut back, 1 base at V and 0 bases at J, with 13 bases in the middle. The CDR3 is made up of 16 amino acids. This chain's CDR3 is CASSLLGGTMNTEAFF. The CDR3 nucleotides are TGCGCCAGCAGCTTGTTAGGTGGGACAATGAACACTGAAGCTTTCTTT.